This entry lists 3 T cell receptor beta chains sequenced from one sample in a study of T cells in women clearing cervical HPV infection. Clones were sequenced by immunoSEQ multiplex PCR, and TCRdb holds only the in-frame ones, with some missing. The sample table includes roughly 30,000 clones. Material: blood buffy coat. These receptors were obtained from a woman aged 18 to 75 with a cervical HPV16 infection that either progressed to CIN3+ or cleared (not recorded which).

Remarks on this clone: Other nucleotide sequences in the sample specify the same CDR3. The DNA read from the CDR3 is TGTGCCAGTAGCACTAGCGGGAGCTCCTACAATGAG. Encoded protein: CASSTSGSSYNE. The complete CDR3 sequence is CASSTSGSSYNEQFF. The chain combines TRBV19 with TRBJ2-1; 11 bases line up with TRBD2. The read is 3 residues too short to cover the CDR3 end, so that end is filled in from the germline J gene. The CDR3 totals 15 residues. The V segment lost 6 bases and the J segment 0 bases; nucleotides outside the gene matches: 1. The germline gives CDR1 LNHDA, CDR2 SQIVND (reference sequence).

As regards this clone: The read falls 3 residues short of the CDR3 end, and the missing part is taken from the germline J gene. V and J are TRBV19 and TRBJ2-1; 8 bases match TRBD2. The CDR3 runs to 15 residues. V dropped 3 bases and J dropped 2; count of bases not matched to a gene: 3. Germline assignment: CDR1 LNHDA and CDR2 SQIVND (reference sequence). The covered CDR3 bases are TGTGCCAGTAGTATGAGGCGGGAGGCCTACAATGAG. This gives the protein CASSMRREAYNE. The CDR3, in full, reads CASSMRREAYNEQFF.

About this clone: The read ends 3 residues shy of where the CDR3 ends; the end is completed using the germline J gene. The J gene is TRBJ1-2, the V gene TRBV5-6, with 7 bases aligning to TRBD1. This CDR3 has 14 amino acids. Germline CDR1 is SGHDT and CDR2 is YYEEEE. The part of the CDR3 DNA that was read is TGTGCCAGCAGCTTGGGACAGGGTCGGGGCGGC. Its protein is CASSLGQGRGG. The whole CDR3 protein is CASSLGQGRGGYTF.